This T cell receptor (beta chain) originates from a study of T cell changes during pregnancy in multiple sclerosis. This clone came up a few times. Distinct nucleotide sequences in the sample also encode this CDR3. This CDR3 has 15 amino acids. Trimming took 6 bases from V and 1 from J; bases not matched to a gene: 7. Germline CDR1 is MNHEY and CDR2 is SVGAGI. The data were produced by immunoSEQ multiplex PCR, yet TCRdb's version contains in-frame clones alone and is incomplete. The sample lists 88,000 or so clones, about 91% occurring once. The material was peripheral blood, obtained before pregnancy. The rearrangement uses TRBV6-5 and TRBJ1-1; 8 nucleotides match TRBD1. This clonotype was obtained from a female donor with multiple sclerosis, enrolled in a pregnancy study. CDR3 protein: CASSDLGQGNTEAFF. CDR3 bases: TGTGCCAGCAGCGACCTCGGACAGGGGAACACTGAAGCTTTCTTT.